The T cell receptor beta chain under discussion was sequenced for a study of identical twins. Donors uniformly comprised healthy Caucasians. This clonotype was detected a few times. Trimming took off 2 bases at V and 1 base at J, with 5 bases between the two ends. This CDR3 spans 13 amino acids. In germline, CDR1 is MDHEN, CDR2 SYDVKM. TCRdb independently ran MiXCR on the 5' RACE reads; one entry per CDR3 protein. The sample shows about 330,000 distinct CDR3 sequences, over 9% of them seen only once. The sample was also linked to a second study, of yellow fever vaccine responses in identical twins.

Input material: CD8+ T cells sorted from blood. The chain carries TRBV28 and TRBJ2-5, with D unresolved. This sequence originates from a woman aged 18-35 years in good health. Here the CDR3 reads CASSLQLQETQYF. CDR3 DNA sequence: TGTGCCAGCAGTTTACAACTCCAAGAGACCCAGTACTTC.